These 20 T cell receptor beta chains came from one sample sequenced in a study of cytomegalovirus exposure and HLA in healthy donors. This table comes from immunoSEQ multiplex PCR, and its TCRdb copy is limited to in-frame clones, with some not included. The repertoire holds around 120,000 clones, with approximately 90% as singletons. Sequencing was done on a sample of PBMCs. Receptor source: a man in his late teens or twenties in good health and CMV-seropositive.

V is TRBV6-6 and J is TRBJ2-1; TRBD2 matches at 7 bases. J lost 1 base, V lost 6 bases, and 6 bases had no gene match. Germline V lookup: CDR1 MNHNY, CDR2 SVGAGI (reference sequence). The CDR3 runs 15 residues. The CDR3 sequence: CASRRRGVSYNEQFF. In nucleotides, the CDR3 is TGTGCCAGCAGACGACGGGGGGTATCCTACAATGAGCAGTTCTTC.

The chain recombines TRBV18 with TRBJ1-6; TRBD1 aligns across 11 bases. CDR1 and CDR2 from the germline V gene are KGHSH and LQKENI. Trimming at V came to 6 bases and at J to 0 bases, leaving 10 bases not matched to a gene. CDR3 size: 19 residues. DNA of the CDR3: TGTGCCAGCTCTCTCGGACAGGGGGCAAGGAGCTCCTATAATTCACCCCTCCACTTT. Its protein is CASSLGQGARSSYNSPLHF.

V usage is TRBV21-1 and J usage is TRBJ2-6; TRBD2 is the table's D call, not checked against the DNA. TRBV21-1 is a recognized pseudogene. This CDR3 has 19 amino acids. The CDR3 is CASTSTPGLSVTGANVLTF. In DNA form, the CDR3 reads TGTGCCAGCACCTCGACCCCGGGTCTTTCCGTTACTGGGGCCAACGTCCTGACTTTC.

CDR3 in amino acids: CASSFDRAISYNSPLHF. In DNA form, the CDR3 reads TGTGCCAGCAGTTTCGACAGGGCAATCTCCTATAATTCACCCCTCCACTTT. The rearrangement joins TRBV27 to TRBJ1-6; 7 bases are shared with TRBD1. In germline, CDR1 is MNHEY, CDR2 SMNVEV (reference sequence). Unmatched junction bases numbered 5, after V lost 3 bases and J lost 0 bases. This CDR3 has 17 amino acids.

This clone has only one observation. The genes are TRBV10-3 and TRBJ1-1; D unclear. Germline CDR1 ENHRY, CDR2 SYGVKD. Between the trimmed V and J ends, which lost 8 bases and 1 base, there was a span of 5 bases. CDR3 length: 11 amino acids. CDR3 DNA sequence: TGTGCCATCCGGGGGAACACTGAAGCTTTCTTT. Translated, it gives CAIRGNTEAFF.

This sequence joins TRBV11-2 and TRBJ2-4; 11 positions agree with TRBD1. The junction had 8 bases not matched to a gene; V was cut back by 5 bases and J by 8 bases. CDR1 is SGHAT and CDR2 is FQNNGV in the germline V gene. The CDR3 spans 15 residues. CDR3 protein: CASSPGQGVIDIQYF. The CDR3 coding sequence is TGTGCCAGCAGCCCGGGACAGGGGGTAATAGACATTCAGTACTTC.

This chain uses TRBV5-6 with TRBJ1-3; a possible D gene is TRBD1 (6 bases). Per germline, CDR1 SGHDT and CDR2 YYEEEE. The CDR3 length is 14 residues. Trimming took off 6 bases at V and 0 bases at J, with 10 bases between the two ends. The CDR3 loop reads CASKWGLSGNTIYF. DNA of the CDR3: TGTGCCAGCAAGTGGGGGCTCTCTGGAAACACCATATATTTT.

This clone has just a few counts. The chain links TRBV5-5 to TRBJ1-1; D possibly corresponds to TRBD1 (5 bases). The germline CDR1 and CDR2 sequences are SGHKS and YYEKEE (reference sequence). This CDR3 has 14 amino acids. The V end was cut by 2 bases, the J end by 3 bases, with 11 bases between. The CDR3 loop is CASSFRDSYTEAFF. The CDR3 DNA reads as TGTGCCAGCAGCTTCCGTGACAGCTACACTGAAGCTTTCTTT.

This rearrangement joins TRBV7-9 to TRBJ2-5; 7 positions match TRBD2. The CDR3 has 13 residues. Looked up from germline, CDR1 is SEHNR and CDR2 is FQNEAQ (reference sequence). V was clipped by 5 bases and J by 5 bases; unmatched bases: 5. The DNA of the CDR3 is TGTGCCAGCAGCGGGGACTACCGGGAGACCCAGTACTTC. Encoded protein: CASSGDYRETQYF.

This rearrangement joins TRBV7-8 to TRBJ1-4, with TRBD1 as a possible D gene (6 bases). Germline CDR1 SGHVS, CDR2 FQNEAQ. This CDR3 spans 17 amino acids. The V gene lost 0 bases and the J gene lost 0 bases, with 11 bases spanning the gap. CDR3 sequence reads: CASSLAWDITTNEKLFF. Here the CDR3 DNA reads TGTGCCAGCAGCTTAGCCTGGGACATTACAACTAATGAAAAACTGTTTTTT.

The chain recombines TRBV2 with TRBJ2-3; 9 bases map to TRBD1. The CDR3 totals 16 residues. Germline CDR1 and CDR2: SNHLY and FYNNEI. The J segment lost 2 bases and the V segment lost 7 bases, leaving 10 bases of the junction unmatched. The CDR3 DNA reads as TGTGCCAGCATAACCGGGACAGGGATCCTCACAGATACGCAGTATTTT. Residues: CASITGTGILTDTQYF.

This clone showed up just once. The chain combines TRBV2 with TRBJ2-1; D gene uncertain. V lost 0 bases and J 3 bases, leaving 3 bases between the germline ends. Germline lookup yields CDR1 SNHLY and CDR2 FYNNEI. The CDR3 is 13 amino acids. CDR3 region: CASSEAYYNEQFF. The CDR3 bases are TGTGCCAGCAGTGAAGCGTACTACAATGAGCAGTTCTTC. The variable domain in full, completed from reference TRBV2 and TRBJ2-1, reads EPEVTQTPSHQVTQMGQEVILRCVPISNHLYFYWYRQILGQKVEFLVSFYNNEISEKSEIFDDQFSVERPDGSNFTLKIRSTKLEDSAMYFCASSEAYYNEQFFGPGTRLTVL.

CDR3 DNA sequence: TGCAGTGTAAATGAGCAGTTCTTC. Protein sequence: CSVNEQFF. J is TRBJ2-1 and V is TRBV20-1; D is uncertain. The CDR3 contains 8 residues. Germline V lookup: CDR1 DFQATT, CDR2 SNEGSKA (reference sequence). Trimming pared 7 bases from V and 7 bases from J, leaving 2 bases between.

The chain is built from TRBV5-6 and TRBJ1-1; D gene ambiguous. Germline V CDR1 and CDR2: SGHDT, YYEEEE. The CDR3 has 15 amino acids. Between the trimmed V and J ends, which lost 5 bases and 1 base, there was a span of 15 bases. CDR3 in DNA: TGTGCCAGCAGTAGTCCCCCCTACGGGAACACTGAAGCTTTCTTT. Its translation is CASSSPPYGNTEAFF.

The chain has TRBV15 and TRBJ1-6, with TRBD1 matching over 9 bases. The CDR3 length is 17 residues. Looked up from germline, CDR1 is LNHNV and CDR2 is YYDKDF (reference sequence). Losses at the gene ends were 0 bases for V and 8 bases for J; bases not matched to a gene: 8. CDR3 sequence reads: CATSRDRQGVGDSPLHF. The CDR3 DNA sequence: TGTGCCACCAGCAGAGACCGACAGGGGGTGGGGGATTCACCCCTCCACTTT.

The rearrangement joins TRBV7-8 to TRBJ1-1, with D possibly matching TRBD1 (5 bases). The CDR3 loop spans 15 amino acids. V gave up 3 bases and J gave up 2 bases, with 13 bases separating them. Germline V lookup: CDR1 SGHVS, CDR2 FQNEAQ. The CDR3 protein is CASSFSLRENTEAFF. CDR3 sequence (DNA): TGTGCCAGCAGCTTTAGTCTCAGGGAAAACACTGAAGCTTTCTTT.

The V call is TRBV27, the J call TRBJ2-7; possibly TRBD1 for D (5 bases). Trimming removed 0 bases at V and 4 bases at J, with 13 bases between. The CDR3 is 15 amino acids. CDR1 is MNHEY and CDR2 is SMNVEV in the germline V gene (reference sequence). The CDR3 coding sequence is TGTGCCAGCAGTTTATCGAGAGGATCAGGGTACGAGCAGTACTTC. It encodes CASSLSRGSGYEQYF.

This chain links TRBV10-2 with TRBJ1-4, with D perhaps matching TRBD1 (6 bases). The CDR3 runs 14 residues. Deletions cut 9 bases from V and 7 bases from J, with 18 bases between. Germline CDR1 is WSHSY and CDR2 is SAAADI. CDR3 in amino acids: CASRVEQGIEKLFF. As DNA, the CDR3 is TGCGCCAGTCGGGTAGAACAGGGTATTGAAAAACTGTTTTTT.

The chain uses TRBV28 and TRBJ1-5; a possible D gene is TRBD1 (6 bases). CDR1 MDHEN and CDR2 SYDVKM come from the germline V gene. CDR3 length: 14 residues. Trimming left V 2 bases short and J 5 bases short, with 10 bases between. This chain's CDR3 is CASSLAGTHQPQHF. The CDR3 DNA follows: TGTGCCAGCAGTTTAGCAGGGACACATCAGCCCCAGCATTTT.

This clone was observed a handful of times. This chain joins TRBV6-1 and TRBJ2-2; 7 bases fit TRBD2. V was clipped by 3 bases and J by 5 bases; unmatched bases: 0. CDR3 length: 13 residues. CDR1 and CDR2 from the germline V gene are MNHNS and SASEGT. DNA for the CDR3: TGTGCCAGCAGTGAGCGGGAGACCGGGGAGCTGTTTTTT. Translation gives CASSERETGELFF.